The 16 T cell receptor beta chains presented below share a single source sample, sequenced in a study of blood T cell repertoires in COVID-19. Sequenced by immunoSEQ multiplex PCR; TCRdb stores in-frame clones only, minus some. The table records 200,000 or so clones, 79% of them present only once. Sequenced sample: peripheral blood. The receptors come from a man aged 60-69 years with active or convalescent COVID-19.

The chain combines TRBV6-5 with TRBJ1-2; no clear D gene. This CDR3 contains 14 residues. V was shortened by 9 bases and J by 4 bases, with 18 bases between the two germline ends. Germline CDR1 and CDR2: MNHEY and SVGAGI. CDR3 region: CASLGQKSIYGYTF. The CDR3 DNA is TGTGCCAGTTTGGGCCAAAAGAGCATCTATGGCTACACCTTC.

The chain has TRBV24-1 and TRBJ2-3; 7 nucleotides line up with TRBD1. V shed 4 bases and J 6 bases; nucleotides not matched to a gene: 6. Germline lookup yields CDR1 KGHDR and CDR2 SFDVKD. This CDR3 has 14 amino acids. The CDR3 DNA follows: TGTGCCACCAGTGAACCTACAGGGGCTGATACGCAGTATTTT. It yields the protein CATSEPTGADTQYF.

V gene TRBV5-1 combines with J gene TRBJ2-1; 7 bases map to TRBD1. The trim removed 4 bases at V and 8 bases at J, leaving 9 bases unmatched. Germline V CDR1 and CDR2: SGHRS, YFSETQ. This CDR3 region has 14 residues. The CDR3 loop is CASSPRGYWDEQFF. CDR3 DNA sequence: TGCGCCAGCAGCCCCAGGGGGTATTGGGATGAGCAGTTCTTC.

J is TRBJ2-2 and V is TRBV5-1; weak D call: TRBD2 (6 bases). Germline V gives CDR1 SGHRS, CDR2 YFSETQ. CDR3 length: 16 residues. V was pared by 0 bases and J by 8 bases, with 17 bases between. The CDR3 loop reads CASSLVGSGNSGELFF. The CDR3 region has the DNA TGCGCCAGCAGCTTGGTCGGTAGCGGTAACTCGGGGGAGCTGTTTTTT.

The chain recombines TRBV28 with TRBJ2-1; no firm D call. The germline V gene encodes CDR1 MDHEN and CDR2 SYDVKM. Trimming cost V 1 base and J 4 bases, with 8 bases left between them. This CDR3 has 14 amino acids. Here the CDR3 reads CASSLYGRYNEQFF. The CDR3 DNA is TGTGCCAGCAGTTTATACGGCAGGTACAATGAGCAGTTCTTC. The variable domain in full, completed from reference TRBV28 and TRBJ2-1, reads DVKVTQSSRYLVKRTGEKVFLECVQDMDHENMFWYRQDPGLGLRLIYFSYDVKMKEKGDIPEGYSVSREKKERFSLILESASTNQTSMYLCASSLYGRYNEQFFGPGTRLTVL.

This chain connects TRBV19 to TRBJ2-6; D is undetermined. Trimming pared 5 bases from V and 0 bases from J, leaving 8 bases between. Germline loops: CDR1 LNHDA, CDR2 SQIVND (reference sequence). The length of the CDR3 is 15 residues. CDR3 nucleotides: TGTGCCAGTAGTCCCCAACTCTCTGGGGCCAACGTCCTGACTTTC. Amino acid sequence: CASSPQLSGANVLTF.

The gene calls are TRBV19 and TRBJ2-7, with no clear D. The CDR3 covers 14 residues. In germline, CDR1 is LNHDA, CDR2 SQIVND (reference sequence). Trimming shortened V by 1 base and J by 5 bases, and 12 bases separated the two germline ends. CDR3 region: CASSIGRLPHEQYF. The CDR3 region has the DNA TGTGCCAGTAGTATAGGAAGACTCCCCCACGAGCAGTACTTC.

The chain is built from TRBV7-2 and TRBJ1-2; 7 bases align to TRBD1. CDR1 and CDR2 (germline): SGHTA, FQGNSA. The CDR3 length is 13 residues. Trimming removed 4 bases from V and 8 bases from J; junction bases left unmatched: 7. The CDR3 bases are TGTGCCAGCAGCTCCCGGGACAGAGGCGGCTACACCTTC. Translating gives CASSSRDRGGYTF.

This chain uses TRBV7-2 with TRBJ1-2, with no clear D. Trimming left V 1 base short and J 4 bases short, with 10 bases between. Germline values: CDR1 SGHTA, CDR2 FQGNSA. The CDR3 has 14 residues. CDR3 bases: TGTGCCAGCAGCTTAGGAGGCAGTTCCTATGGCTACACCTTC. Residues: CASSLGGSSYGYTF.

The V and J genes are TRBV5-8 and TRBJ1-2; 9 positions agree with TRBD1. The germline CDR1 and CDR2 sequences are SGHTS and YDEGEE. With 7 bases clipped from V and 5 bases from J, the junction kept 12 bases outside the gene matches. The CDR3 length is 15 residues. CDR3 nucleotide sequence: TGTGCCAGCCTCCTCCGGGGACAGGGCGGATATGGCTACACCTTC. This sequence encodes CASLLRGQGGYGYTF.

The CDR3 region has the DNA TGCGCCAGCAGCTTGGGCATGTCAGGGGAGACCCAGTACTTC. This translates into CASSLGMSGETQYF. V gene TRBV5-1 combines with J gene TRBJ2-5; possibly TRBD1 for D (5 bases). With 0 bases removed from V and 5 bases from J, the gap between germline ends came to 11 bases. Germline V lookup: CDR1 SGHRS, CDR2 YFSETQ. The CDR3 has 14 amino acids. Filled out from reference TRBV5-1 and TRBJ2-5, the complete variable domain reads KAGVTQTPRYLIKTRGQQVTLSCSPISGHRSVSWYQQTPGQGLQFLFEYFSETQRNKGNFPGRFSGRQFSNSRSEMNVSTLELGDSALYLCASSLGMSGETQYFGPGTRLLVL.

A single count supports this clone. A junction boundary mismatches the germline segment, possibly from a read error. This rearrangement joins TRBV7-2 to TRBJ2-7, with D perhaps matching TRBD2 (6 bases). The CDR3 length is 12 residues. Germline-derived CDR1 and CDR2 are SGHTA and FQGNSA. Here the CDR3 reads CASSLAVGGVYF. CDR3 sequence (DNA): TGTGCCAGCAGCCTAGCCGTCGGGGGAGTGTACTTC.

The chain combines TRBV28 with TRBJ1-6; 8 bases map to TRBD1. The CDR3 extends over 15 amino acids. Germline V CDR1 and CDR2: MDHEN, SYDVKM. The trim removed 7 bases at V and 5 bases at J, leaving 7 bases unmatched. The CDR3 sequence is CASTSDRGNNSPLHF. CDR3 coding DNA: TGTGCCAGCACCTCCGACAGGGGCAATAATTCACCCCTCCACTTT.

The chain links TRBV11-3 to TRBJ2-3; TRBD2 aligns across 8 bases. Losses at the gene ends were 5 bases for V and 4 bases for J; bases not matched to a gene: 5. The germline gives CDR1 SGHNT, CDR2 YENEEA. This CDR3 has 14 residues. The CDR3 nucleotides read TGTGCCAGCAGCCCGGGACTAGTGGCAGATACGCAGTATTTT. Amino acids: CASSPGLVADTQYF.

There are a few counts of this clone. The chain uses TRBV24-1 and TRBJ1-5; 9 bases are a match to TRBD1. J gave up 6 bases and V 6 bases, and 5 bases lay outside the gene matches. CDR3 length: 14 amino acids. The germline V gene encodes CDR1 KGHDR and CDR2 SFDVKD. The CDR3 bases are TGTGCCACCAGTCGGGGACAGGGAGGTCAGCCCCAGCATTTT. Translating it yields CATSRGQGGQPQHF.

This clone has only one observation. This chain links TRBV11-2 with TRBJ2-3, with D tentatively TRBD1 (5 bases). V dropped 5 bases and J dropped 4 bases, with 13 bases sitting between them. Germline V lookup: CDR1 SGHAT, CDR2 FQNNGV. CDR3 length: 14 residues. This chain's CDR3 is CASSPRLGPDTQYF. The CDR3 DNA reads as TGTGCCAGCAGCCCTCGGTTGGGGCCAGATACGCAGTATTTT.